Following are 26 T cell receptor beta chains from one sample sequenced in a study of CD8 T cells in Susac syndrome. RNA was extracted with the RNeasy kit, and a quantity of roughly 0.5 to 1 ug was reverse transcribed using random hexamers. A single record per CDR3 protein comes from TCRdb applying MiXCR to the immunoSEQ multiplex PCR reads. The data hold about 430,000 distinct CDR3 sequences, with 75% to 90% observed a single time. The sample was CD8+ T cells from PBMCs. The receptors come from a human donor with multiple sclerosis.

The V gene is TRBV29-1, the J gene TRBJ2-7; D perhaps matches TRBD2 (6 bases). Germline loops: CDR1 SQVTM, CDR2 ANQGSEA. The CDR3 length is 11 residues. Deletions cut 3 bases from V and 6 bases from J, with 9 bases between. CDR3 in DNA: TGCAGCGTTGACGGGGGTGGCGAGCAGTACTTC. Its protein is CSVDGGGEQYF.

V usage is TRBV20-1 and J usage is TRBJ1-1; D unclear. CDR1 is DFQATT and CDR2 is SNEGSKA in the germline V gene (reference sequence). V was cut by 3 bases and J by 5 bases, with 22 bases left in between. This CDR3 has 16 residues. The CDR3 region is CSASRSVERVGTEAFF. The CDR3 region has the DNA TGCAGTGCTAGCCGCAGCGTGGAACGGGTGGGGACTGAAGCTTTCTTT.

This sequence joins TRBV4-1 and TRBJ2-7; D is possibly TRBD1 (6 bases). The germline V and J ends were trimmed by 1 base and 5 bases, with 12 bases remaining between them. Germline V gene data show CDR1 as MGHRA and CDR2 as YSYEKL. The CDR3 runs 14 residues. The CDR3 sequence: CASSQGPGADEQYF. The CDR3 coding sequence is TGCGCCAGCAGCCAAGGCCCAGGGGCAGACGAGCAGTACTTC.

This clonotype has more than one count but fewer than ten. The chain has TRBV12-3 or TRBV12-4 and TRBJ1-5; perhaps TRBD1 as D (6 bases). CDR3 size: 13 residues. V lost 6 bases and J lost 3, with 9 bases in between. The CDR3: CASSTGLNQPQHF. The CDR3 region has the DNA TGTGCCAGCAGCACAGGGCTCAATCAGCCCCAGCATTTT.

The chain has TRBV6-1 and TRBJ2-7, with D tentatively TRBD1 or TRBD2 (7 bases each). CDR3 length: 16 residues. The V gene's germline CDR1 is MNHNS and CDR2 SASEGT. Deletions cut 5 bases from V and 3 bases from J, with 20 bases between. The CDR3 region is CASSLWGGQTNYEQYF. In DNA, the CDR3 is TGTGCCAGCAGTCTCTGGGGGGGACAGACCAACTACGAGCAGTACTTC.

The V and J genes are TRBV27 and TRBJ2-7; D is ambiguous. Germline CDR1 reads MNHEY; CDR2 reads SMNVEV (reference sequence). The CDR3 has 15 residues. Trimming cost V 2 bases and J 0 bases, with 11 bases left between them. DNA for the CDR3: TGTGCCAGCAGTTTACACGGGCCGAACTCCTACGAGCAGTACTTC. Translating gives CASSLHGPNSYEQYF.

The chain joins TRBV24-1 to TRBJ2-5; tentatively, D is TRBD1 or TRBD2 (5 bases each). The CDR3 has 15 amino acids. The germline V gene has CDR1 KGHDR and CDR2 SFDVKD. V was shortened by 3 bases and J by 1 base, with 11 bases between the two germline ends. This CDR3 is CATSDGTVAQETQYF. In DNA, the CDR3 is TGTGCCACCAGTGATGGGACGGTTGCCCAAGAGACCCAGTACTTC.

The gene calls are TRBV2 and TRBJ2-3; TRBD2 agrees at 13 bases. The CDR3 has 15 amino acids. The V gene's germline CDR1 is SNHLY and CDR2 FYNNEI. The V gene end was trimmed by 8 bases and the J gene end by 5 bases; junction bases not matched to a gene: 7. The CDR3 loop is CASRPGLAGEDTQYF. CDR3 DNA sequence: TGTGCCAGCCGACCCGGACTAGCGGGAGAAGATACGCAGTATTTT.

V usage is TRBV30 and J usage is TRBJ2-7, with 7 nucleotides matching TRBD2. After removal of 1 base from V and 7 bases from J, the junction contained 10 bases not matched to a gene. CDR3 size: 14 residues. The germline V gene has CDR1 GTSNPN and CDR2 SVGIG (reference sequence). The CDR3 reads CAWSGGRGVEEQYF. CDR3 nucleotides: TGTGCCTGGAGTGGGGGGAGGGGAGTGGAGGAGCAGTACTTC.

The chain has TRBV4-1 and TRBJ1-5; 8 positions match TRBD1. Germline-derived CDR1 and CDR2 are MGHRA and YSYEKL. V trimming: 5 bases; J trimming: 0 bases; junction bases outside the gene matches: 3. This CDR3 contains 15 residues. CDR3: CASSATGASNQPQHF. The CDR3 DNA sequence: TGCGCCAGCAGCGCGACAGGGGCTAGCAATCAGCCCCAGCATTTT.

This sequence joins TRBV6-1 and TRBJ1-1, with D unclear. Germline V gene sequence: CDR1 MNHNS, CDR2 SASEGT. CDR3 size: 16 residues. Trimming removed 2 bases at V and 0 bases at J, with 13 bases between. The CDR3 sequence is CASSERVGILNTEAFF. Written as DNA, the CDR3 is TGTGCCAGCAGTGAAAGGGTGGGGATATTGAACACTGAAGCTTTCTTT.

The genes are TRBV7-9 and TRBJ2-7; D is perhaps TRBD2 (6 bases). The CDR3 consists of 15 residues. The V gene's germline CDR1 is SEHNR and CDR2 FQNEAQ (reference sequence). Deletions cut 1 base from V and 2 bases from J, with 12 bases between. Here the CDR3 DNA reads TGTGCCAGCAGCTTAGTTGGGGGACTCACCTACGAGCAGTACTTC. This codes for CASSLVGGLTYEQYF.

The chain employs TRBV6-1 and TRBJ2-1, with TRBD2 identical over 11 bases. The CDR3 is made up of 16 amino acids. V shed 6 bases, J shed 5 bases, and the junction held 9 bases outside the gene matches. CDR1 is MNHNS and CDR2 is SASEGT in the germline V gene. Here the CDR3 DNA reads TGTGCCAGCAGCCGTAGCGGGGGGGCGCAAGACAATGAGCAGTTCTTC. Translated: CASSRSGGAQDNEQFF.

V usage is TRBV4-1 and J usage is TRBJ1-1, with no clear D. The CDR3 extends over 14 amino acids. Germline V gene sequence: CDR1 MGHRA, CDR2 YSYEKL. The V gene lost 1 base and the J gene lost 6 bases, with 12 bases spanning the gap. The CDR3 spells CASSQGMTNPEAFF. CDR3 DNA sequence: TGCGCCAGCAGCCAAGGGATGACAAACCCTGAAGCTTTCTTT.

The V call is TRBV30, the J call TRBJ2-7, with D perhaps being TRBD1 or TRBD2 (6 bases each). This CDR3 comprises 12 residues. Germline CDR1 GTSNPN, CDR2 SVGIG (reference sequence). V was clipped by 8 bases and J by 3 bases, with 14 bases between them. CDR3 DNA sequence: TGTGCCGGAGATGAGGGGGGCTACGAGCAGTACTTC. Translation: CAGDEGGYEQYF.

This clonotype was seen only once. As DNA, the CDR3 is TGTGCCAGCAGCCAACCGGGACTAGCGTTTGGGCAGTTCTTC. Protein sequence: CASSQPGLAFGQFF. This sequence joins TRBV3-1 and TRBJ2-1; 10 nucleotides align to TRBD2. Unmatched junction bases numbered 7, after V lost 2 bases and J lost 12 bases. The CDR3 is 14 residues long. In germline, CDR1 is LGHDT, CDR2 YNNKEL (reference sequence).

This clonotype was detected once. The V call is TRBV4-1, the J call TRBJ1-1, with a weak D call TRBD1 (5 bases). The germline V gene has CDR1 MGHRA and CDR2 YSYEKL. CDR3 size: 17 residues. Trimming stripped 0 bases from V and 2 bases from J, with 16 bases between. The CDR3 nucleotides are TGCGCCAGCAGCCAAGATCGCGTGGGACTGAGAAACACTGAAGCTTTCTTT. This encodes CASSQDRVGLRNTEAFF.

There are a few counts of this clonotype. In nucleotides, the CDR3 is TGTGCCAGCAGCAACACAGGGGACCCTGAAGCTTTCTTT. This gives the protein CASSNTGDPEAFF. The chain employs TRBV27 and TRBJ1-1; 7 bases are shared with TRBD1. The CDR3 spans 13 residues. Trimming cost V 6 bases and J 6 bases; bases outside gene matches: 7. Germline lookup yields CDR1 MNHEY and CDR2 SMNVEV (reference sequence).

The CDR3, as DNA: TGTGCCAGCAGGTCCCCACTCGAAACCAACAATGAGCAGTTCTTC. The encoded protein is CASRSPLETNNEQFF. V is TRBV5-6 and J is TRBJ2-1; D gene ambiguous. Germline V gene data show CDR1 as SGHDT and CDR2 as YYEEEE. There are 15 residues in the CDR3. V was clipped by 5 bases and J by 5 bases, with 17 bases between them.

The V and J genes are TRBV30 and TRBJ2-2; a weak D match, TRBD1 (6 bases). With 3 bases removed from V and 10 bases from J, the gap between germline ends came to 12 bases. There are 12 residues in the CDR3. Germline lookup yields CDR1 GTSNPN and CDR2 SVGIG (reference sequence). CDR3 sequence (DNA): TGTGCCTGGAGGGATACAGGGCTGGAGCTGTTTTTT. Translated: CAWRDTGLELFF.

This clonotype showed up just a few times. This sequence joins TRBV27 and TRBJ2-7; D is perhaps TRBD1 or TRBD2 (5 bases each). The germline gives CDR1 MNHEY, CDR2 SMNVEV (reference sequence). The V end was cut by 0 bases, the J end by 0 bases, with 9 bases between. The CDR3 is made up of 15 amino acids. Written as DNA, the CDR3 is TGTGCCAGCAGTTTATCGGGGACGGACTCCTACGAGCAGTACTTC. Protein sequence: CASSLSGTDSYEQYF.

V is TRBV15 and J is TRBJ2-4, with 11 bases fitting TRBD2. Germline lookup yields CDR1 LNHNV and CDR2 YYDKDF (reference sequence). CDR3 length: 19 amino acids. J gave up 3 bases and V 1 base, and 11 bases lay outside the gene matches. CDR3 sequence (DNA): TGTGCCACCAGCAGAGTGACCCCGGGACTAGCGGCGGACAAAAACATTCAGTACTTC. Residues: CATSRVTPGLAADKNIQYF.

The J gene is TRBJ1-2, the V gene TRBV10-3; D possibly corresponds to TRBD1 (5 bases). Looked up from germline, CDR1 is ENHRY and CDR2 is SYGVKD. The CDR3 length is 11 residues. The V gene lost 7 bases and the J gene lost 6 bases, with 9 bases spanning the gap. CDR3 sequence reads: CAITGGDGYTF. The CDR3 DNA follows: TGTGCCATCACGGGAGGGGATGGCTACACCTTC.

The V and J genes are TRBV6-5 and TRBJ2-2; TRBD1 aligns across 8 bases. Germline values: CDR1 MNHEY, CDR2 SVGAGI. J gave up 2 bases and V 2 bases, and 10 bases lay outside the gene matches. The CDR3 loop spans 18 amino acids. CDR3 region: CASSYPKPTGANTGELFF. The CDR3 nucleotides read TGTGCCAGCAGTTACCCCAAACCGACAGGGGCAAACACCGGGGAGCTGTTTTTT.

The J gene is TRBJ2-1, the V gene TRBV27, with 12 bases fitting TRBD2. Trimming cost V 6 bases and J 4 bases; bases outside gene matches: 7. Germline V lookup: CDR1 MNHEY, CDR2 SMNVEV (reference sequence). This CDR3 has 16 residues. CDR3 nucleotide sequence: TGTGCCAGCAGCCCCTCTGGACTAGCGGGATACAATGAGCAGTTCTTC. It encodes CASSPSGLAGYNEQFF.

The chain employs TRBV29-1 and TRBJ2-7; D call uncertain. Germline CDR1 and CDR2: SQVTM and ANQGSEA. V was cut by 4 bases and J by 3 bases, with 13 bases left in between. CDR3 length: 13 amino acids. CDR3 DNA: TGCAGCGTTGTGGGCGGTCGTGGCTACGAGCAGTACTTC. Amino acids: CSVVGGRGYEQYF.